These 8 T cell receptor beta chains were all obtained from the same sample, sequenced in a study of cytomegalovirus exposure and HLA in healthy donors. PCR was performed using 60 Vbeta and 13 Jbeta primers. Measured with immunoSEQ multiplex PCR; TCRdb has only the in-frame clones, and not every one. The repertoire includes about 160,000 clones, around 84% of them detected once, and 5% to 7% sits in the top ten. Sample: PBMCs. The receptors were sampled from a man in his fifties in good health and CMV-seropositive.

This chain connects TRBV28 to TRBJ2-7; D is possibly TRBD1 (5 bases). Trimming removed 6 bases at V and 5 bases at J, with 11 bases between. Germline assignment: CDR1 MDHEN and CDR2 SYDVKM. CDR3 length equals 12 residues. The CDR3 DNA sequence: TGTGCCAGCAGCCCTCAGGGTAACGAGCAGTACGTC. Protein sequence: CASSPQGNEQYV.

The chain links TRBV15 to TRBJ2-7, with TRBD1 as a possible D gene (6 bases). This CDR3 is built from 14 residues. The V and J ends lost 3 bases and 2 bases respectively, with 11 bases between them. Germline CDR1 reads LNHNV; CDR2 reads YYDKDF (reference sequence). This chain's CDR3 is CATSRGRGAYEQYF. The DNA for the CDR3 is TGTGCCACCAGCAGGGGCAGGGGAGCCTACGAGCAGTACTTC.

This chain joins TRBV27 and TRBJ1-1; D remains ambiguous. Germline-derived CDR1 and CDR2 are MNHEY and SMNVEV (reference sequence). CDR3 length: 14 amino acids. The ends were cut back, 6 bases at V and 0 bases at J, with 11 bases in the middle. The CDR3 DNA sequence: TGTGCCAGCAGCCCCGGCGGCGTGAACACTGAAGCTTTCTTT. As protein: CASSPGGVNTEAFF.

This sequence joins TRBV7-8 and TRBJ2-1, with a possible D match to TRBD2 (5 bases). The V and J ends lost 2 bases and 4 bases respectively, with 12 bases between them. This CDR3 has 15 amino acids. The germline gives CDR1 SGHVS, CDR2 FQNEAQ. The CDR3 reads CASSLINGVYNEQFF. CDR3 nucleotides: TGTGCCAGCAGCTTAATTAACGGGGTGTACAATGAGCAGTTCTTC.

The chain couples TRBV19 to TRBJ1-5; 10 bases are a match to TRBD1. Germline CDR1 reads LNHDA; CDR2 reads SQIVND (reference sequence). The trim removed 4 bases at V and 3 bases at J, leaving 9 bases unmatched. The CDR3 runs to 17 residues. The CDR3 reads CASSTPPGQGFNQPQHF. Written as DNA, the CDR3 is TGTGCCAGTAGTACACCTCCGGGACAGGGGTTCAATCAGCCCCAGCATTTT.

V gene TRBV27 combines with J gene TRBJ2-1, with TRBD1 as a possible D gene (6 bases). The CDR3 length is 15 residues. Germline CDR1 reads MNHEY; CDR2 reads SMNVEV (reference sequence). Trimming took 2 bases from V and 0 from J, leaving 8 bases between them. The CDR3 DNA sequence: TGTGCCAGCAGTTTACGACAGGACTCCTACAATGAGCAGTTCTTC. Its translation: CASSLRQDSYNEQFF.

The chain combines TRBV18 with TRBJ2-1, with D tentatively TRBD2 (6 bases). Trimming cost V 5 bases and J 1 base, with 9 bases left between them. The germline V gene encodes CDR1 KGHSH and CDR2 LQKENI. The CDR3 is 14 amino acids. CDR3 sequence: CASSIADSYNEQFF. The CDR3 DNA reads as TGTGCCAGCTCAATAGCGGATTCCTACAATGAGCAGTTCTTC.

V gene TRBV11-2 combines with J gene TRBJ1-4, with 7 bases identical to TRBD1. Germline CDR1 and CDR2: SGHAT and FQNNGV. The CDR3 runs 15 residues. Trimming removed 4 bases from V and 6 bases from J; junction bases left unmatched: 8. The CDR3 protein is CASSSTGDPDEKLFF. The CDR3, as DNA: TGTGCCAGCAGCTCTACAGGGGATCCGGATGAAAAACTGTTTTTT.